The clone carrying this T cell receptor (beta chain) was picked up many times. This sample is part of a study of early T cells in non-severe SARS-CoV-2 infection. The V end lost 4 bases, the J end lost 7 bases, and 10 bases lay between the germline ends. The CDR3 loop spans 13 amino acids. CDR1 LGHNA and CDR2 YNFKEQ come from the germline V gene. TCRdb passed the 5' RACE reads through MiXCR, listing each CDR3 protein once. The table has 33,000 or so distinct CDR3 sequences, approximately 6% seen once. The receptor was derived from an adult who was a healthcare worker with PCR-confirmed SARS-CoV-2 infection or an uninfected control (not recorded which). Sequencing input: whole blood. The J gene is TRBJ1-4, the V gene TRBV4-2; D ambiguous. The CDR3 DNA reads TGTGCCAGCAGCCGAAGCCAGGCTGAAAAACTGTTTTTT. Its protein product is CASSRSQAEKLFF.